Sequencing of this T cell receptor (beta chain) was carried out in a study of OX40 agonist ivuxolimab in advanced cancers. Study-wide background: Of the patients, three showed partial responses, one with hepatocellular carcinoma and two with cutaneous melanoma. Findings and caveats of the study: Some nonresponders also had low normalized T-cell clonal expansion.

Measured with immunoSEQ multiplex PCR; TCRdb has only the in-frame clones, and not every one. The table includes about 14,000 clones, more than 75% detected once. V lost 0 bases to trimming and J lost 3 bases, with 15 bases between them. CDR1 LGHNA and CDR2 YSLEER come from the germline V gene. There are 17 residues in the CDR3. About this clone itself: The antigen is undetermined.

The TCR sequence derives from an adult with an advanced solid tumor such as melanoma, head and neck, liver or kidney cancer. Sample: CD4+ or CD8+ T cells sorted from blood, taken in a trial of the OX40 agonist ivuxolimab. The genes are TRBV4-3 and TRBJ2-1; maybe TRBD2 (6 bases). CDR3 DNA: TGCGCCAGCAGCCAAGAAGATGGGGGGAGCGTCTACAATGAGCAGTTCTTC. Its translation: CASSQEDGGSVYNEQFF.